This TCR beta chain was retrieved from a study of cytomegalovirus exposure and HLA in healthy donors. Across the whole study: Per a later analysis, the roughly 690 first-cohort and 120 validation repertoires shared one platform.

Some clones are missing from TCRdb's copy, which holds only in-frame ones; the method was immunoSEQ multiplex PCR. The sample contains approximately 150,000 clones, approximately 88% of which appear only once. This CDR3 has 15 residues. Between the trimmed V and J ends, which lost 0 bases and 4 bases, there was a span of 12 bases. Germline assignment: CDR1 LNHNV and CDR2 YYDKDF (reference sequence). Notes on the study in general: The classifier, whose performance was assessed in both the original and validation cohorts, reportedly diagnosed cytomegalovirus status with high specificity and sensitivity. The investigators catalogued 150 to 200 TCR beta chains as cytomegalovirus-associated.

As for this clone: Antigen: not known.

The origin of this receptor is a woman between 18 and 29 years old in good health and CMV-seropositive. The rearrangement links TRBV15 to TRBJ1-2; D gene ambiguous. Sequenced input: PBMCs. This CDR3 reads CATSREKETPYGYTF. CDR3 nucleotides: TGTGCCACCAGCAGAGAGAAGGAGACTCCCTATGGCTACACCTTC.